One sample yielded the 9 T cell receptor beta chains listed below, sequenced in a study of blood T cell repertoires in COVID-19. Method: immunoSEQ multiplex PCR; TCRdb's copy keeps in-frame clones and lacks some. The profile shows some 280,000 clones, roughly nine tenths of them singletons. The specimen sequenced was peripheral blood. The source is a woman aged 40-49 years who had recovered from COVID-19.

The chain has TRBV5-1 and TRBJ1-4; 11 positions agree with TRBD1. The V gene end was trimmed by 4 bases and the J gene end by 10 bases; junction bases not matched to a gene: 6. Germline-derived CDR1 and CDR2 are SGHRS and YFSETQ. The length of the CDR3 is 14 residues. This CDR3 is CASSPGQGEGKLFF. DNA of the CDR3: TGCGCCAGCAGCCCGGGACAGGGGGAAGGAAAACTGTTTTTT.

This sequence joins TRBV7-9 and TRBJ1-2, with TRBD1 identical over 9 bases. CDR1 is SEHNR and CDR2 is FQNEAQ in the germline V gene (reference sequence). The length of the CDR3 is 13 residues. V was clipped by 6 bases and J by 6 bases; unmatched bases: 5. The CDR3 DNA sequence: TGTGCCAGCAGTACTAGGGACAGGGATGGCTACACCTTC. Protein sequence: CASSTRDRDGYTF.

As to this clone: The same CDR3 also results from other DNA sequences found in this sample. V gene TRBV18 combines with J gene TRBJ1-4; tentatively, D is TRBD1 (6 bases). Germline CDR1 reads KGHSH; CDR2 reads LQKENI. CDR3 length equals 13 residues. V was cut by 3 bases and J by 8 bases, with 10 bases left in between. The CDR3 DNA sequence: TGTGCCAGCTCACCGGGGGCCGACGAAAAACTGTTTTTT. It codes for CASSPGADEKLFF.

The rearrangement joins TRBV6-5 to TRBJ1-5, with D perhaps TRBD1 (5 bases). CDR1 and CDR2 from the germline V gene are MNHEY and SVGAGI. Trimming stripped 9 bases from V and 2 bases from J, with 14 bases between. The CDR3 is made up of 14 amino acids. The CDR3 region has the DNA TGTGCCAGTCTCGGGGGATCCGGCAATCAGCCCCAGCATTTT. Its translation is CASLGGSGNQPQHF.

The chain joins TRBV29-1 to TRBJ2-1, with D unclear. Trimming took off 2 bases at V and 15 bases at J, with 17 bases between the two ends. CDR1 is SQVTM and CDR2 is ANQGSEA in the germline V gene. The CDR3 runs 12 residues. Here the CDR3 DNA reads TGCAGCGTTGAAATAAACTCCCGGAGCAGGTTCTTC. This encodes CSVEINSRSRFF.

The V call is TRBV29-1, the J call TRBJ2-1, with 8 bases identical to TRBD2. The J segment lost 0 bases and the V segment lost 7 bases, leaving 5 bases of the junction unmatched. Germline values: CDR1 SQVTM, CDR2 ANQGSEA. The CDR3 extends over 14 amino acids. The CDR3 here is CSAGAGGSYNEQFF. The CDR3 DNA sequence: TGCAGCGCTGGGGCGGGAGGCTCCTACAATGAGCAGTTCTTC.

J is TRBJ2-7 and V is TRBV3-1 (or the pseudogene TRBV3-2); 8 positions match TRBD2. V dropped 3 bases and J dropped 2; count of bases not matched to a gene: 3. Looked up from germline, CDR1 is LGHDT and CDR2 is YNNKEL (reference sequence). This CDR3 spans 14 amino acids. Here the CDR3 DNA reads TGTGCCAGCAGCCAGGCGGGGGGAGCCTACGAGCAGTACTTC. Amino acid sequence: CASSQAGGAYEQYF.

For the CDR3, the DNA is TGTGCCAGCAGTGACGGGTGGACTGAAGCTTTCTTT. Its protein product is CASSDGWTEAFF. The chain carries TRBV25-1 and TRBJ1-1; D is uncertain. V gave up 3 bases and J gave up 5 bases, with 7 bases separating them. Germline CDR1 MGHDK, CDR2 SYGVNS. The CDR3 loop spans 12 amino acids.

The CDR3 coding sequence is TGTGCCAGCAGCCAGGGCCCGGGACAGCTCAATTCACCCCTCCACTTT. Its translation: CASSQGPGQLNSPLHF. V is TRBV3-1 (or the pseudogene TRBV3-2) and J is TRBJ1-6; 7 bases are a match to TRBD1. This CDR3 spans 16 amino acids. Germline lookup yields CDR1 LGHDT and CDR2 YNNKEL (reference sequence). Losses at the gene ends were 3 bases for V and 7 bases for J; bases not matched to a gene: 9.